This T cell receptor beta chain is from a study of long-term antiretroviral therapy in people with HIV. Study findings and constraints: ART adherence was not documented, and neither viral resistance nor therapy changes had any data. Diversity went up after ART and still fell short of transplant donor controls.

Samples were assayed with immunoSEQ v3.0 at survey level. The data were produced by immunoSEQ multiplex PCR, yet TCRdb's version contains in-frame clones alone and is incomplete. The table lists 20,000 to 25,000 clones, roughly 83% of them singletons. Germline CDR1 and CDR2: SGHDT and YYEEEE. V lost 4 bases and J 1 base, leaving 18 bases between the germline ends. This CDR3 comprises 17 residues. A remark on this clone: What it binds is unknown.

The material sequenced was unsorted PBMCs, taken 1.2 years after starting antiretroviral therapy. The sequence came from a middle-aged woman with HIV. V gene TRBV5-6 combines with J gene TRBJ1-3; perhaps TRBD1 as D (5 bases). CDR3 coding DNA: TGTGCCAGCAGCGGCACAGGTTTAGAGGAGTCTGGAAACACCATATATTTT. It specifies CASSGTGLEESGNTIYF.